Each of the 28 T cell receptor beta chains below was sequenced from the same sample in a study of cytomegalovirus exposure and HLA in healthy donors. The PCR was carried out with 60 Vbeta primers and 13 Jbeta primers. The table came from immunoSEQ multiplex PCR; TCRdb's copy has only in-frame clones and leaves some out. The sample has over 150,000 clones; 80% are singletons. The specimen was PBMCs. These receptors were taken from a man aged 18-30 years in good health and CMV-seropositive.

This clone turned up a few times. The chain combines TRBV7-9 with TRBJ1-4; a weak D match, TRBD1 (5 bases). Trimming removed 3 bases at V and 4 bases at J, with 21 bases between. The germline V gene encodes CDR1 SEHNR and CDR2 FQNEAQ (reference sequence). This CDR3 spans 18 amino acids. CDR3 bases: TGTGCCAGCAGCTTCCCGGTCCGCTCCAGGGTAGATAATGAAAAACTGTTTTTT. Translating it yields CASSFPVRSRVDNEKLFF.

This chain uses TRBV27 with TRBJ2-1, with 8 bases aligning to TRBD2. In germline, CDR1 is MNHEY, CDR2 SMNVEV (reference sequence). V lost 5 bases to trimming and J lost 1 base; unmatched junction nucleotides: 7. There are 16 residues in the CDR3. The CDR3 nucleotides are TGTGCCAGCAGTCCGGGACTAGTCCGATCCTACAATGAGCAGTTCTTC. Amino acid sequence: CASSPGLVRSYNEQFF.

The rearrangement joins TRBV5-4 to TRBJ1-4; 8 bases line up with TRBD1. J lost 3 bases, V lost 3 bases, and 7 bases had no gene match. There are 16 residues in the CDR3. Germline CDR1 and CDR2: SGHNT and YYREEE (reference sequence). CDR3 region: CASSSPDRGANEKLFF. The CDR3 DNA reads as TGTGCCAGCAGCTCACCTGACAGGGGTGCTAATGAAAAACTGTTTTTT.

The chain uses TRBV28 and TRBJ1-6; a possible D gene is TRBD1 (6 bases). Per the germline V gene, CDR1 is MDHEN and CDR2 is SYDVKM. The CDR3 extends over 17 amino acids. The V end lost 7 bases, the J end lost 9 bases, and 25 bases lay between the germline ends. The CDR3, as DNA: TGTGCCAGCATTAATGGGGGGGGGCGCCGGGGGATTTCACCCCTCCACTTT. It translates to CASINGGGRRGISPLHF.

The chain links TRBV2 to TRBJ2-5; tentative D call: TRBD1 (5 bases). CDR3 length: 16 amino acids. The germline V gene encodes CDR1 SNHLY and CDR2 FYNNEI. With 3 bases removed from V and 3 bases from J, the gap between germline ends came to 17 bases. CDR3 protein: CASSEGNIDRKETQYF. CDR3 nucleotides: TGTGCCAGCAGTGAGGGAAACATCGACAGAAAAGAGACCCAGTACTTC. Full variable domain (rest looked up from reference TRBV2 and TRBJ2-5): EPEVTQTPSHQVTQMGQEVILRCVPISNHLYFYWYRQILGQKVEFLVSFYNNEISEKSEIFDDQFSVERPDGSNFTLKIRSTKLEDSAMYFCASSEGNIDRKETQYFGPGTRLLVL.

The V gene is TRBV7-3, the J gene TRBJ2-5; 9 nucleotides agree with TRBD2. With the DNA end fitting TRBJ2-7 better, the J assignment may be wrong. Germline V gene sequence: CDR1 SGHTA, CDR2 FQGTGA. The CDR3 consists of 16 residues. The CDR3 sequence is CASSLSGGGASYEQYF. CDR3 DNA sequence: TGTGCCAGCAGCTTATCCGGCGGGGGGGCCTCCTACGAGCAGTACTTC.

V usage is TRBV5-4 and J usage is TRBJ1-1; 10 nucleotides match TRBD1. Losses at the gene ends were 3 bases for V and 5 bases for J; bases not matched to a gene: 4. The CDR3 length is 14 residues. The germline gives CDR1 SGHNT, CDR2 YYREEE (reference sequence). CDR3: CASSSTGGETEAFF. The CDR3 bases are TGTGCCAGCAGCTCGACAGGGGGCGAGACTGAAGCTTTCTTT.

The chain combines TRBV19 with TRBJ1-5, with TRBD1 matching 8 bases. This CDR3 has 15 residues. Germline assignment: CDR1 LNHDA and CDR2 SQIVND (reference sequence). V lost 6 bases and J lost 5; bases outside the gene matches: 9. DNA of the CDR3: TGTGCCAGTAGAAGACAGGGGCCGAGCTATCAGCCCCAGCATTTT. This sequence encodes CASRRQGPSYQPQHF.

This clone was observed a handful of times. The J gene is TRBJ2-2, the V gene TRBV4-3; D remains unclear. V lost 1 base, J lost 4 bases, and 10 bases lay in between. CDR3 length equals 15 residues. The germline V gene encodes CDR1 LGHNA and CDR2 YSLEER. CDR3 nucleotide sequence: TGCGCCAGCAGCCAAGGGTTGAGTAGCACCGGGGAGCTGTTTTTT. Encoded protein: CASSQGLSSTGELFF.

In this sample, this clone turned up a few times. The chain carries TRBV29-1 and TRBJ2-2; TRBD1 is a possible D gene (7 bases). Deletions cut 5 bases from V and 4 bases from J, with 20 bases between. This CDR3 has 16 residues. Germline values: CDR1 SQVTM, CDR2 ANQGSEA. In DNA, the CDR3 is TGCAGCGTTACCAGGGGGGTCGTGGGGGGCACCGGGGAGCTGTTTTTT. It specifies CSVTRGVVGGTGELFF.

The rearrangement joins TRBV4-2 to TRBJ1-2; D ambiguous. This CDR3 contains 14 residues. Germline CDR1 reads LGHNA; CDR2 reads YNFKEQ. Trimming stripped 1 base from V and 4 bases from J, with 10 bases between. The CDR3 loop reads CASSQGVGSYGYTF. The CDR3 DNA reads TGTGCCAGCAGCCAAGGGGTAGGGAGCTATGGCTACACCTTC.

This sequence joins TRBV6-5 and TRBJ1-2; D is unclear. Trimming removed 9 bases from V and 3 bases from J, with 20 bases in between. This CDR3 region has 15 residues. CDR1 and CDR2 from the germline V gene are MNHEY and SVGAGI. CDR3 DNA: TGTGCCAGTCTCAACCCATCTAAATCCTACTATGGCTACACCTTC. It is translated as CASLNPSKSYYGYTF.

To note about this clone: A read error may account for a junction end that differs from germline. The V gene is TRBV7-9, the J gene TRBJ1-1; D may be TRBD1 (6 bases). The CDR3 is made up of 13 amino acids. Germline CDR1 reads SEHNR; CDR2 reads FQNEAQ (reference sequence). This CDR3 reads CSSSGYRVAEAFF. CDR3 in DNA: TGTTCCAGCAGCGGTTACAGGGTCGCTGAAGCTTTCTTT.

This clone occurred a few times. This CDR3 is also generated by other DNA sequences in the sample. The CDR3 region is CASSQVGTGSEKLFF. CDR3 coding DNA: TGCGCCAGCAGCCAAGTCGGGACAGGGAGCGAAAAACTGTTTTTT. The chain couples TRBV4-1 to TRBJ1-4; 9 nucleotides align to TRBD1. This CDR3 is 15 amino acids long. V dropped 1 base and J dropped 8; count of bases not matched to a gene: 5. Germline lookup yields CDR1 MGHRA and CDR2 YSYEKL.

This clone was picked up a small number of times. V gene TRBV2 combines with J gene TRBJ1-3, with 7 nucleotides matching TRBD1. The J segment lost 2 bases and the V segment lost 6 bases, leaving 4 bases of the junction unmatched. This CDR3 comprises 14 residues. Germline V gives CDR1 SNHLY, CDR2 FYNNEI. In DNA form, the CDR3 reads TGTGCCAGCAGCTTCGACAGGGCTGGAAACACCATATATTTT. Protein sequence: CASSFDRAGNTIYF.

A single count supports this clone. The V gene is TRBV12-2, the J gene TRBJ2-7; TRBD1, the table's D call, lacks a check against the DNA. TRBV12-2 counts as a pseudogene. The CDR3 runs to 16 residues. CDR3 in DNA: TGTGCAAGTCGCTTAGCGCCTCGAAGACAAGACTACGAGCAGTACTTC. It yields the protein CASRLAPRRQDYEQYF.

The chain recombines TRBV5-1 with TRBJ2-7, with a tentative D call TRBD1 (5 bases). The CDR3 has 12 residues. The V gene lost 3 bases and the J gene lost 3 bases, with 7 bases spanning the gap. Germline V CDR1 and CDR2: SGHRS, YFSETQ. CDR3 amino acids: CASSSQGYEQYF. In nucleotides, the CDR3 is TGCGCCAGCAGCTCTCAGGGCTACGAGCAGTACTTC.

The chain has TRBV9 and TRBJ2-2; TRBD2 aligns across 16 bases. The CDR3 covers 19 residues. Trimming took 4 bases from V and 5 from J; bases not matched to a gene: 11. Germline assignment: CDR1 SGDLS and CDR2 YYNGEE. The CDR3 bases are TGTGCCAGCAGCCTCCCCGGGACTAGCGGGGGGGTTCGAACCGGGGAGCTGTTTTTT. It yields the protein CASSLPGTSGGVRTGELFF.

The genes are TRBV10-3 and TRBJ1-5; 7 nucleotides agree with TRBD1. This CDR3 is 13 amino acids long. Germline V gene lookup returns CDR1 ENHRY and CDR2 SYGVKD. V dropped 7 bases and J dropped 6; count of bases not matched to a gene: 6. CDR3: CAITTGEGQPQHF. The CDR3 DNA follows: TGTGCCATCACTACAGGGGAAGGTCAGCCCCAGCATTTT.

The rearrangement uses TRBV7-8 and TRBJ2-3, with D perhaps TRBD1 (6 bases). The CDR3 covers 14 residues. Trimming removed 3 bases from V and 4 bases from J, with 11 bases in between. Germline values: CDR1 SGHVS, CDR2 FQNEAQ. CDR3 residues: CASSLGQQSDTQYF. The CDR3 coding sequence is TGTGCCAGCAGCTTGGGACAACAGTCAGATACGCAGTATTTT.

This clone was recorded only once. The V and J genes are TRBV4-2 and TRBJ2-1, with D possibly matching TRBD1 (5 bases). V lost 4 bases, J lost 0 bases, and 13 bases lay in between. The CDR3 extends over 16 amino acids. Per germline, CDR1 LGHNA and CDR2 YNFKEQ. DNA for the CDR3: TGTGCCAGCAGCCCCCAAAGGGGTCCCTCCTACAATGAGCAGTTCTTC. This translates into CASSPQRGPSYNEQFF.

V is TRBV6-5 and J is TRBJ1-4; 10 bases agree with TRBD1. The V segment lost 4 bases and the J segment 8 bases; nucleotides outside the gene matches: 4. Germline CDR1 reads MNHEY; CDR2 reads SVGAGI. The CDR3 covers 14 residues. Here the CDR3 reads CASSLGTGEEKLFF. The CDR3 region has the DNA TGTGCCAGCAGTTTGGGGACAGGGGAAGAAAAACTGTTTTTT.

The chain has TRBV6-5 and TRBJ2-7, with TRBD2 matching 9 bases. The trim removed 6 bases at V and 6 bases at J, leaving 3 bases unmatched. The CDR3 is 12 amino acids. CDR1 and CDR2 from the germline V gene are MNHEY and SVGAGI. As DNA, the CDR3 is TGTGCCAGCAGGGAGACTAGCGGCGAGCAGTACTTC. Residues: CASRETSGEQYF.

This clone was seen just once. V gene TRBV7-2 combines with J gene TRBJ1-3; perhaps TRBD1 as D (6 bases). This CDR3 is 16 amino acids long. V was clipped by 1 base and J by 2 bases, with 12 bases between them. The germline V gene has CDR1 SGHTA and CDR2 FQGNSA. In nucleotides, the CDR3 is TGTGCCAGCAGCTTAGTTTCCAGGGGAGCTGGAAACACCATATATTTT. Its protein is CASSLVSRGAGNTIYF.

This rearrangement joins TRBV2 to TRBJ2-6, with D perhaps TRBD1 (5 bases). The CDR3 runs to 16 residues. V gave up 8 bases and J gave up 2 bases, with 16 bases separating them. Germline loops: CDR1 SNHLY, CDR2 FYNNEI. DNA of the CDR3: TGTGCCAGCTATCCAGGGCGGTGGGCTGGGGCCAACGTCCTGACTTTC. Protein product: CASYPGRWAGANVLTF. The variable domain in full, with the rest retrieved from reference TRBV2 and TRBJ2-6, is EPEVTQTPSHQVTQMGQEVILRCVPISNHLYFYWYRQILGQKVEFLVSFYNNEISEKSEIFDDQFSVERPDGSNFTLKIRSTKLEDSAMYFCASYPGRWAGANVLTFGAGSRLTVL.

This clone has a single count. The chain joins TRBV15 to TRBJ2-1, with D possibly TRBD2 on 6 matching bases. From germline, CDR1 is LNHNV and CDR2 YYDKDF (reference sequence). V lost 0 bases to trimming and J lost 7 bases, with 10 bases between them. This CDR3 has 14 residues. The CDR3 here is CATSRDRTTNEQFF. The CDR3 DNA sequence: TGTGCCACCAGCAGAGATCGGACTACAAATGAGCAGTTCTTC. Complete variable domain (other parts from reference TRBV15 and TRBJ2-1): DAMVIQNPRYQVTQFGKPVTLSCSQTLNHNVMYWYQQKSSQAPKLLFHYYDKDFNNEADTPDNFQSRRPNTSFCFLDIRSPGLGDTAMYLCATSRDRTTNEQFFGPGTRLTVL.

In its sample, this clone was seen a few times. The V gene is TRBV15, the J gene TRBJ2-5, with D hard to call. Trimming shortened V by 0 bases and J by 2 bases, and 10 bases separated the two germline ends. Germline CDR1 reads LNHNV; CDR2 reads YYDKDF (reference sequence). This CDR3 contains 15 residues. CDR3 sequence: CATSRDRHPQETQYF. As DNA, the CDR3 is TGTGCCACCAGCAGAGACCGACACCCGCAAGAGACCCAGTACTTC. Drawing the rest from reference TRBV15 and TRBJ2-5, the complete variable domain is DAMVIQNPRYQVTQFGKPVTLSCSQTLNHNVMYWYQQKSSQAPKLLFHYYDKDFNNEADTPDNFQSRRPNTSFCFLDIRSPGLGDTAMYLCATSRDRHPQETQYFGPGTRLLVL.

The chain has TRBV6-6 and TRBJ2-5, with TRBD1 matching over 8 bases. V was clipped by 5 bases and J by 5 bases; unmatched bases: 10. CDR1 MNHNY and CDR2 SVGAGI come from the germline V gene (reference sequence). The CDR3 loop spans 15 amino acids. CDR3 amino acids: CASSPQGVDGETQYF. CDR3 sequence (DNA): TGTGCCAGCAGTCCACAGGGGGTTGATGGGGAGACCCAGTACTTC.